Presented here are 5 T cell receptor beta chains from one specimen sequenced in a study of blood T cell repertoires in COVID-19. Measured with immunoSEQ multiplex PCR; TCRdb has only the in-frame clones, and not every one. The sample gives 220,000 or so clones, roughly nine tenths of which show up once; more than 0.7% is in the top ten. The sequenced material came from peripheral blood. Receptors originate from a man in his fifties or sixties with COVID-19, enrolled during active disease.

The rearrangement joins TRBV7-2 to TRBJ2-1, with D tentatively TRBD2 (6 bases). Germline V gene lookup returns CDR1 SGHTA and CDR2 FQGNSA. The CDR3 loop spans 12 amino acids. Trimming took off 5 bases at V and 9 bases at J, with 11 bases between the two ends. The CDR3 here is CASSPRLVEQFF. CDR3 DNA: TGTGCCAGCAGCCCTCGACTAGTTGAGCAGTTCTTC.

The chain carries TRBV7-2 and TRBJ2-7; 10 bases align to TRBD2. Trimming removed 4 bases from V and 4 bases from J; junction bases left unmatched: 7. This CDR3 spans 15 amino acids. Germline V lookup: CDR1 SGHTA, CDR2 FQGNSA. The CDR3 loop reads CASSSSSGRIYEQYF. In DNA form, the CDR3 reads TGTGCCAGCAGCTCCTCTAGCGGGAGAATTTACGAGCAGTACTTC.

This clone was recorded once. This chain joins TRBV4-1 and TRBJ2-3; 9 bases are shared with TRBD2. The J segment lost 0 bases and the V segment lost 5 bases, leaving 12 bases of the junction unmatched. Germline values: CDR1 MGHRA, CDR2 YSYEKL. This CDR3 contains 18 residues. In DNA, the CDR3 is TGCGCCAGCAGCTTAAGTGAGGGGGCGGGAGGGAGCACAGATACGCAGTATTTT. Translating it yields CASSLSEGAGGSTDTQYF.

This clone has only one observation. This sample also contains other DNA sequences that code for the same CDR3. The V gene is TRBV18, the J gene TRBJ2-7; TRBD1 matches 8 bases. The CDR3 length is 14 residues. V lost 6 bases and J lost 2; bases outside the gene matches: 6. Germline V gives CDR1 KGHSH, CDR2 LQKENI. In DNA form, the CDR3 reads TGTGCCAGCTCGTATGGGACAGGACCCTACGAGCAGTACTTC. Encoded protein: CASSYGTGPYEQYF.

Turning to this clone: A junction boundary mismatches the germline segment, possibly from a read error. The chain recombines TRBV12-3 or TRBV12-4 with TRBJ2-5; 9 bases align to TRBD1. CDR3 length: 13 residues. In DNA form, the CDR3 reads TGTGCCAGCAGTCCCCGGACAGGGGATACCAGGGACTTC. Translation: CASSPRTGDTRDF.